This T cell receptor (beta chain) stems from a study of T cells in tuberculosis. Method: immunoSEQ multiplex PCR; TCRdb's copy keeps in-frame clones and lacks some. The repertoire has under 50,000 clones, approximately 95% of them found once; the top ten carry around 3.3%. This CDR3 region has 13 residues. V gave up 4 bases and J gave up 6 bases, with 13 bases separating them. Germline V CDR1 and CDR2: SGHRS, YFSETQ. Each donor contributed 85,000 to 100,000 T cells on average, unsorted. The gene calls are TRBV5-1 and TRBJ1-1, with unresolved D. This TCR was recovered from a donor aged 5 to 30 with latent tuberculosis or without tuberculosis infection. Sequencing was performed on PBMCs. The CDR3 reads CASSQPGSSEAFF. As DNA, the CDR3 is TGCGCCAGCAGCCAGCCGGGGAGCTCTGAAGCTTTCTTT.